A selection of T cell receptor beta chains follows, all from one sample in a study of CD8 T cells in Susac syndrome. TCRdb called the immunoSEQ multiplex PCR reads again in MiXCR, with one record for every CDR3 protein. The sample lists approximately 220,000 distinct CDR3 sequences, 95% occurring once. The sample taken for sequencing was CD4+ T cells from PBMCs. These receptors originate from a human donor with multiple sclerosis. CDR3s include the opening cysteine and the closing phenylalanine or tryptophan. D genes are given only for firm matches.

v_call	j_call	d_call	cdr3_aa
TRBV9	TRBJ2-1	TRBD2	CASSARLADRNEQFF
TRBV12-5	TRBJ2-1	TRBD2	CASGLNPLGRGAYNEQFF
TRBV3-1	TRBJ2-3	.	CASSHLGRAKTDTQYF
TRBV27	TRBJ1-2	TRBD1	CASSTQGIDGYTF
TRBV15	TRBJ2-7	.	CATSRGATATEQYF
TRBV29-1	TRBJ1-1	.	CSVLILGTEAFF
TRBV29-1	TRBJ2-5	.	CSVEAVQETQYF
TRBV25-1	TRBJ2-1	TRBD1	CASSESETGASNEQFF
TRBV5-1	TRBJ1-1	TRBD1	CASSLAGTGGTEAFF
TRBV19	TRBJ1-2	TRBD1	CASQLRQGFNYGYTF
TRBV18	TRBJ1-2	.	CASSPSDGPGYTF
TRBV29-1	TRBJ2-5	.	CSVEEVRETQYF
TRBV25-1	TRBJ1-6	.	CASSGSNSPLHF
TRBV2	TRBJ2-3	TRBD1	CASSGDRAPDTQYF
TRBV30	TRBJ2-1	TRBD1	CAWRGTVSYNEQFF
TRBV29-1	TRBJ2-3	TRBD2	CSVGAGGYTDTQYF
TRBV13	TRBJ2-5	.	CASTLAGETQYF
TRBV29-1	TRBJ1-1	TRBD1	CSVSDRGKNTEAFF
TRBV11-2	TRBJ2-7	.	CASSQGEVEQYF
TRBV6-6	TRBJ2-3	.	CASSYGGEGPDTQYF
TRBV30	TRBJ2-1	.	CACSRGSSYNEQFF
TRBV12-3/TRBV12-4	TRBJ1-2	.	CASSGRDVRDTF
TRBV27	TRBJ2-7	.	CANFEQYF
TRBV2	TRBJ2-7	.	CAINREQYF
TRBV30	TRBJ1-2	.	CAWSREGYGYTF
TRBV2	TRBJ2-1	.	CASSELESYNEQFF
TRBV3-1	TRBJ1-6	.	CASSPRISNSPLHF
TRBV2	TRBJ2-7	.	CASRQEYEQYF
TRBV9	TRBJ2-3	TRBD2	CASSVTGLSSGGTDTQYF
TRBV14	TRBJ1-6	TRBD1	CASSPTGRNSPLHF
TRBV30	TRBJ1-6	TRBD1	CAWSVGQSNSPLHF
TRBV3-1	TRBJ2-7	.	CAVQQGSYEQYF
TRBV20-1	TRBJ2-2	.	CSASPGFRTGELFF
TRBV20-1	TRBJ1-6	.	CSGGLGGNSPLHF
TRBV7-2	TRBJ2-3	.	CASSLRGIRSDTQYF
TRBV19	TRBJ1-5	.	CASSNRWDQPQHF
TRBV3-1	TRBJ1-1	.	CASSQQVTEAFF
TRBV6-4	TRBJ2-6	.	CASSPLWGGANVLTF
TRBV10-3	TRBJ1-2	.	CAISESGRLYGYTF
TRBV3-1	TRBJ2-7	.	CASSQGRGANEQYF
TRBV7-9	TRBJ1-1	TRBD1	CASSPGQGKAFF
TRBV7-3	TRBJ2-2	.	CASSLAGAPGELFF
TRBV5-1	TRBJ1-2	TRBD1	CASSLGDSTDNYGYTF
TRBV2	TRBJ2-1	TRBD2	CASSLLAGGNEQFF
TRBV7-9	TRBJ2-5	TRBD1	CASSPPGQAQETQYF
TRBV7-2	TRBJ2-6	.	CASSLSRGLSGANVLTF
TRBV30	TRBJ2-6	.	CAAGSGANVLTF
TRBV30	TRBJ2-3	.	CAWSSGRTTFSTDTQFF
TRBV2	TRBJ2-5	.	CASRSATGPETQYF
TRBV30	TRBJ1-6	.	CAWSMRHGSPLHF
TRBV9	TRBJ2-3	.	CASSVDSVSTDTQYF
TRBV9	TRBJ1-2	TRBD1	CASSGQGAGAYGYTF
TRBV7-9	TRBJ1-1	.	CAGIAGRGGTEAFF
TRBV5-4	TRBJ2-1	.	CASSLSAQVSYNEQFF
TRBV3-1	TRBJ2-5	.	CASAGPEETQYF